This T cell receptor beta chain was recovered during a study of CD8 T cells in ankylosing spondylitis. Study-level results: Fewer than ten highly homologous variants made up a TCR beta motif that seemed to typify ankylosing spondylitis blood. Past studies reported some motif variants in reactive arthritis synovial fluid and blood. The authors found the disease-linked clones to be CD8+ and relatively rare in peripheral blood.

This clonotype showed up many times. Its target is not known. V dropped 8 bases and J dropped 5; count of bases not matched to a gene: 7. CDR3 size: 14 residues. In germline, CDR1 is SQVTM, CDR2 ANQGSEA. Making the TCR beta libraries involved quantitative 5'-RACE with molecular barcodes. Via MiXCR, TCRdb re-called the 5' RACE reads, giving one row per CDR3 protein. Here the sample spans fewer than 500,000 distinct CDR3 sequences, roughly 26% being singletons. This clonotype was sampled from a male donor with ankylosing spondylitis. The chain has TRBV29-1 and TRBJ2-5; 14 nucleotides line up with TRBD2. Sequencing was done on a sample of blood, either unsorted or a sorted T cell fraction (not recorded which). The CDR3: CSTVGTSGSETQYF. In DNA, the CDR3 is TGCAGCACCGTAGGGACTAGCGGGAGCGAGACCCAGTACTTC.